Listed here are 32 T cell receptor beta chains from one sample, sequenced in a study of response to subunit inactivated influenza vaccine (dated by TCRdb to about 2018). The library came from RT-PCR. Sequencing was performed on an Illumina HiSeq 2500. Starting from the raw public reads, TCRdb applied fastp trimming at Q25, assembled clones with MiXCR and retained in-frame beta chains. Entries are consolidated by CDR3 protein sequence, retaining the most common genes and DNA. This sample holds hundreds of thousands of distinct CDR3 sequences; around 25% were observed only once. Clones ranked in the top ten supply 1.9% of the sample. This sample comprised CD4+ T cells sorted from PBMCs, obtained 5 days after vaccination. The origin of the receptors is a man in his forties or fifties who received an inactivated influenza vaccine. Donor details come from another sample of the same person, matched by shared clones.

This clonotype appeared a few times. The rearrangement uses TRBV7-2 and TRBJ2-7, with D possibly TRBD2 on 5 matching bases. V was cut by 5 bases and J by 2 bases, with 13 bases left in between. The CDR3 length is 14 residues. Germline CDR1 and CDR2: SGHTA and FQGNSA. CDR3 in DNA: TGTGCCAGCAGCATGAGCGGCTGGCCCTACGAGCAGTACTTC. Protein sequence: CASSMSGWPYEQYF.

The rearrangement joins TRBV20-1 to TRBJ2-6; 10 nucleotides align to TRBD1. Germline V gives CDR1 DFQATT, CDR2 SNEGSKA (reference sequence). The CDR3 runs 16 residues. This CDR3 reads CSALLGTGAGANVLTF. DNA of the CDR3: TGCAGCGCTCTACTTGGGACAGGGGCCGGGGCCAACGTCCTGACTTTC.

This rearrangement joins TRBV6-2 or TRBV6-3 to TRBJ2-1; D is unclear. Germline assignment: CDR1 MNHEY and CDR2 SVGEGT. The CDR3 is 13 residues long. V lost 8 bases and J 3 bases, leaving 11 bases between the germline ends. The CDR3 DNA is TGTGCCAGCCTACGGTCGGGCTACAATGAGCAGTTCTTC. Translation: CASLRSGYNEQFF.

The V call is TRBV10-3, the J call TRBJ2-7, with TRBD1 matching over 8 bases. The length of the CDR3 is 15 residues. Germline-derived CDR1 and CDR2 are ENHRY and SYGVKD. V lost 0 bases and J lost 2; bases outside the gene matches: 3. The DNA for the CDR3 is TGTGCCATCAGTGAGTCTACAGGGGGGACCTACGAGCAGTACTTC. Translating it yields CAISESTGGTYEQYF.

The CDR3 DNA sequence: TGCAGCGTAGACCCCGGGACACCCATTGGAAAACTGTTTTTT. The encoded protein is CSVDPGTPIGKLFF. The V call is TRBV29-1, the J call TRBJ1-4; TRBD1 is a possible D gene (6 bases). This CDR3 contains 14 residues. Germline V gives CDR1 SQVTM, CDR2 ANQGSEA. Trimming left V 6 bases short and J 10 bases short, with 21 bases between.

J is TRBJ1-2 and V is TRBV12-3 or TRBV12-4; D is possibly TRBD1 (5 bases). This CDR3 has 14 residues. The V end was cut by 3 bases, the J end by 7 bases, with 15 bases between. This CDR3 reads CASSFQRQGVGYTF. The CDR3 DNA sequence: TGTGCCAGCAGTTTCCAAAGGCAGGGAGTTGGCTACACCTTC.

In its sample, this clonotype was seen a few times. This sequence joins TRBV7-2 and TRBJ2-7; D is unclear. V lost 2 bases and J lost 0, with 11 bases in between. The CDR3 contains 15 residues. Looked up from germline, CDR1 is SGHTA and CDR2 is FQGNSA. CDR3 loop: CASSLRLLSSYEQYF. In DNA, the CDR3 is TGTGCCAGCAGCTTAAGGCTGCTGAGCTCCTACGAGCAGTACTTC.

The CDR3 reads CASSQVLAGGTGELFF. The CDR3 coding sequence is TGTGCCAGCAGCCAAGTGTTAGCGGGGGGTACTGGGGAGCTGTTTTTT. The chain uses TRBV4-2 and TRBJ2-2; 10 bases fit TRBD2. Germline CDR1 is LGHNA and CDR2 is YNFKEQ. The CDR3 has 16 amino acids. The junction had 7 bases not matched to a gene; V was cut back by 1 base and J by 8 bases.

The chain uses TRBV7-2 and TRBJ2-7; 8 positions agree with TRBD1. V lost 1 base, J lost 1 base, and 3 bases stayed unmatched. This CDR3 spans 15 amino acids. The germline gives CDR1 SGHTA, CDR2 FQGNSA. This CDR3 reads CASSLGQGTSYEQYF. The CDR3 DNA follows: TGTGCCAGCAGCTTAGGACAGGGGACATCCTACGAGCAGTACTTC.

V usage is TRBV6-2 or TRBV6-3 and J usage is TRBJ2-5, with no clear D. Germline V lookup: CDR1 MNHEY, CDR2 SVGEGT. Trimming took off 2 bases at V and 5 bases at J, with 9 bases between the two ends. The CDR3 loop spans 13 amino acids. DNA for the CDR3: TGTGCCAGCAGTTACGGACCTTTGGAGACCCAGTACTTC. This translates into CASSYGPLETQYF.

There are a few counts of this clonotype. The chain's CDR3 is CASSLGRIYNEQFF. Written as DNA, the CDR3 is TGTGCCAGCAGCTTAGGGCGGATCTACAATGAGCAGTTCTTC. The chain employs TRBV11-2 and TRBJ2-1, with D hard to call. The germline V and J ends were trimmed by 1 base and 3 bases, with 7 bases remaining between them. CDR3 size: 14 residues. Germline-derived CDR1 and CDR2 are SGHAT and FQNNGV.

This clonotype was observed a few times. This chain joins TRBV29-1 and TRBJ2-1; D might be TRBD2 (6 bases). Per the germline V gene, CDR1 is SQVTM and CDR2 is ANQGSEA. Trimming pared 7 bases from V and 3 bases from J, leaving 13 bases between. This CDR3 contains 13 residues. The CDR3 nucleotides are TGCAGCGGGACGCGGGATAACTACAATGAGCAGTTCTTC. The encoded protein is CSGTRDNYNEQFF.

The DNA for the CDR3 is TGTGCCAGCAGCAATCGAGGGGGTGGTGAAAAACTGTTTTTT. Translating gives CASSNRGGGEKLFF. The chain employs TRBV7-9 and TRBJ1-4; D is perhaps TRBD1 (6 bases). Trimming took 5 bases from V and 7 from J, leaving 14 bases between them. The length of the CDR3 is 14 residues. Germline V gene lookup returns CDR1 SEHNR and CDR2 FQNEAQ (reference sequence).

The gene calls are TRBV15 and TRBJ2-3; maybe TRBD1 (6 bases). Germline V lookup: CDR1 LNHNV, CDR2 YYDKDF (reference sequence). V lost 0 bases, J lost 6 bases, and 13 bases lay in between. This CDR3 is built from 15 residues. This chain's CDR3 is CATSRDYRDGDTQYF. The CDR3 DNA reads as TGTGCCACCAGCAGAGATTACAGGGACGGGGATACGCAGTATTTT.

The sample holds a few counts of this clonotype. J is TRBJ2-7 and V is TRBV20-1; maybe TRBD2 (6 bases). Trimming cost V 3 bases and J 3 bases, with 9 bases left between them. The CDR3 sequence is 12 residues long. The germline V gene encodes CDR1 DFQATT and CDR2 SNEGSKA (reference sequence). The chain's CDR3 is CSASDGGYEQYF. In DNA, the CDR3 is TGCAGTGCTAGTGACGGGGGCTACGAGCAGTACTTC.

This clonotype was counted only a few times. The J gene is TRBJ2-1, the V gene TRBV4-1, with D perhaps TRBD1 (5 bases). Per the germline V gene, CDR1 is MGHRA and CDR2 is YSYEKL. This CDR3 region has 17 residues. Trimming removed 0 bases from V and 4 bases from J, with 16 bases in between. CDR3 nucleotides: TGCGCCAGCAGCCAAGACATGGTACAGGCACAATACAATGAGCAGTTCTTC. Its translation: CASSQDMVQAQYNEQFF.

J is TRBJ2-5 and V is TRBV6-2 or TRBV6-3, with no clear D. The CDR3 length is 12 residues. V was trimmed by 5 bases and J by 3 bases, leaving 7 bases between them. Germline lookup yields CDR1 MNHEY and CDR2 SVGEGT. The CDR3 nucleotides are TGTGCCAGCAGTCGCATGGAAGAGACCCAGTACTTC. Protein: CASSRMEETQYF.

The gene calls are TRBV5-1 and TRBJ2-7; 8 bases line up with TRBD2. Germline V CDR1 and CDR2: SGHRS, YFSETQ. The V gene end was trimmed by 1 base and the J gene end by 5 bases; junction bases not matched to a gene: 8. There are 15 residues in the CDR3. DNA for the CDR3: TGCGCCAGCAGCTTGCGGGAGGGCCTATTGGACGAGCAGTACTTC. Its translation: CASSLREGLLDEQYF.

This clonotype was seen only a few times. The J gene is TRBJ2-1, the V gene TRBV7-8; 7 bases are shared with TRBD1. Trimming at V came to 5 bases and at J to 6 bases, leaving 16 bases not matched to a gene. The germline V gene encodes CDR1 SGHVS and CDR2 FQNEAQ. This CDR3 comprises 17 residues. The CDR3 nucleotides read TGTGCCAGCAGCCCCCGCCAGACAGGGTTTAAGGGCAATGAGCAGTTCTTC. It yields the protein CASSPRQTGFKGNEQFF.

This clonotype occurred a few times. The V call is TRBV29-1, the J call TRBJ2-2; no firm D call. Trimming stripped 7 bases from V and 4 bases from J, with 7 bases between. CDR1 and CDR2 (germline): SQVTM, ANQGSEA. The CDR3 runs to 11 residues. CDR3 in amino acids: CSGTSTGELFF. CDR3 DNA sequence: TGCAGCGGAACCAGCACCGGGGAGCTGTTTTTT.

This clonotype turned up a few times. This rearrangement joins TRBV7-2 to TRBJ2-2; D possibly corresponds to TRBD1 (6 bases). Trimming removed 5 bases from V and 2 bases from J, with 12 bases in between. CDR3 length: 15 amino acids. Germline loops: CDR1 SGHTA, CDR2 FQGNSA. CDR3: CASSRDIPNTGELFF. CDR3 DNA sequence: TGTGCCAGCAGCCGGGACATTCCCAACACCGGGGAGCTGTTTTTT.

The gene calls are TRBV10-3 and TRBJ2-3, with 10 nucleotides matching TRBD2. CDR3 length equals 16 residues. Losses at the gene ends were 6 bases for V and 0 bases for J; bases not matched to a gene: 6. Germline V gene lookup returns CDR1 ENHRY and CDR2 SYGVKD. The DNA for the CDR3 is TGTGCCATCAGCCCAAATAGCGGGGGGAGCACAGATACGCAGTATTTT. It encodes CAISPNSGGSTDTQYF.

This clonotype was seen more than once but under ten times. The V gene is TRBV12-3 or TRBV12-4, the J gene TRBJ2-1, with TRBD1 matching over 10 bases. J gave up 2 bases and V 5 bases, and 9 bases lay outside the gene matches. The CDR3 totals 17 residues. In nucleotides, the CDR3 is TGTGCCAGCAGTCCGGGACAGGGGAGGGGCACCTACAATGAGCAGTTCTTC. This translates into CASSPGQGRGTYNEQFF.

The chain carries TRBV20-1 and TRBJ2-2, with 9 bases identical to TRBD1. Germline CDR1 and CDR2: DFQATT and SNEGSKA (reference sequence). J lost 6 bases, V lost 6 bases, and 8 bases had no gene match. This CDR3 has 14 residues. Here the CDR3 reads CSAFHRGRAGELFF. Written as DNA, the CDR3 is TGCAGTGCCTTTCACAGGGGGCGCGCCGGGGAGCTGTTTTTT.

This clonotype occurred a few times. The chain carries TRBV28 and TRBJ2-1; TRBD2 matches 7 bases. J lost 6 bases, V lost 4 bases, and 9 bases had no gene match. Germline CDR1 reads MDHEN; CDR2 reads SYDVKM. The CDR3 is made up of 15 amino acids. CDR3 in amino acids: CASSSSGSGVNEQFF. CDR3 coding DNA: TGTGCCAGCAGTTCTAGCGGTTCCGGGGTCAATGAGCAGTTCTTC.

The genes are TRBV11-2 and TRBJ2-7; D is unclear. Deletions cut 2 bases from V and 2 bases from J, with 16 bases between. Germline CDR1 and CDR2: SGHAT and FQNNGV. The CDR3 has 16 residues. This chain's CDR3 is CASSLNRPVSPYEQYF. The CDR3 DNA follows: TGTGCCAGCAGCTTAAACCGACCCGTGAGCCCCTACGAGCAGTACTTC.

This clonotype was observed a few times. A read error may be the cause here, since a much bigger clone is one base away. The chain uses TRBV5-1 and TRBJ2-1; D is perhaps TRBD2 (5 bases). V lost 1 base to trimming and J lost 0 bases, with 5 bases between them. Per germline, CDR1 SGHRS and CDR2 YFSETQ. The CDR3 sequence is 14 residues long. In nucleotides, the CDR3 is TGCGCCAGCAGCTTGACTAGCTCCTACAATGAGCAGTTCTTC. This translates into CASSLTSSYNEQFF.

This clonotype was found a few times. The chain links TRBV2 to TRBJ2-5; D is ambiguous. CDR1 is SNHLY and CDR2 is FYNNEI in the germline V gene. Trimming cost V 6 bases and J 5 bases, with 13 bases left between them. CDR3 size: 13 residues. The CDR3 protein is CASSGERRETQYF. CDR3 DNA sequence: TGTGCCAGCAGCGGCGAACGGCGTGAGACCCAGTACTTC.

This clonotype was observed a handful of times. J is TRBJ1-2 and V is TRBV27; TRBD1 matches at 9 bases. This CDR3 spans 17 amino acids. The germline CDR1 and CDR2 sequences are MNHEY and SMNVEV (reference sequence). The V and J ends lost 3 bases and 5 bases, in that order; junction bases with no gene match: 13. The CDR3 nucleotides read TGTGCCAGCAGTTTGGGGACAGGGAACATAGGAACGTATGGCTACACCTTC. Translated, it gives CASSLGTGNIGTYGYTF.

This clonotype was counted only a few times. The J gene is TRBJ2-5, the V gene TRBV5-1; 8 nucleotides line up with TRBD1. In germline, CDR1 is SGHRS, CDR2 YFSETQ. This CDR3 has 13 amino acids. Unmatched junction bases numbered 3, after V lost 3 bases and J lost 5 bases. This CDR3 reads CASSSGQEETQYF. The CDR3 nucleotides are TGCGCCAGCAGCTCGGGACAGGAGGAGACCCAGTACTTC.

This clonotype was picked up a small number of times. The chain uses TRBV29-1 and TRBJ2-4, with 7 bases identical to TRBD2. CDR1 is SQVTM and CDR2 is ANQGSEA in the germline V gene. The CDR3 is made up of 18 amino acids. V lost 0 bases to trimming and J lost 7 bases; unmatched junction nucleotides: 18. The CDR3 region has the DNA TGCAGCGTTGAAGATTCGCGCGCGGGAGCCACCCTGGGGAACATTCAGTACTTC. The encoded protein is CSVEDSRAGATLGNIQYF.

This clonotype has a handful of counts. The chain couples TRBV29-1 to TRBJ2-5, with TRBD2 identical over 13 bases. J lost 4 bases, V lost 6 bases, and 2 bases had no gene match. In germline, CDR1 is SQVTM, CDR2 ANQGSEA. CDR3 length: 13 residues. The CDR3 coding sequence is TGCAGCGTACGGACTAGCGGGAGAGAGACCCAGTACTTC. Translation gives CSVRTSGRETQYF. Drawing the rest from reference TRBV29-1 and TRBJ2-5, the complete variable domain is SAVISQKPSRDICQRGTSLTIQCQVDSQVTMMFWYRQQPGQSLTLIATANQGSEATYESGFVIDKFPISRPNLTFSTLTVSNMSPEDSSIYLCSVRTSGRETQYFGPGTRLLVL.